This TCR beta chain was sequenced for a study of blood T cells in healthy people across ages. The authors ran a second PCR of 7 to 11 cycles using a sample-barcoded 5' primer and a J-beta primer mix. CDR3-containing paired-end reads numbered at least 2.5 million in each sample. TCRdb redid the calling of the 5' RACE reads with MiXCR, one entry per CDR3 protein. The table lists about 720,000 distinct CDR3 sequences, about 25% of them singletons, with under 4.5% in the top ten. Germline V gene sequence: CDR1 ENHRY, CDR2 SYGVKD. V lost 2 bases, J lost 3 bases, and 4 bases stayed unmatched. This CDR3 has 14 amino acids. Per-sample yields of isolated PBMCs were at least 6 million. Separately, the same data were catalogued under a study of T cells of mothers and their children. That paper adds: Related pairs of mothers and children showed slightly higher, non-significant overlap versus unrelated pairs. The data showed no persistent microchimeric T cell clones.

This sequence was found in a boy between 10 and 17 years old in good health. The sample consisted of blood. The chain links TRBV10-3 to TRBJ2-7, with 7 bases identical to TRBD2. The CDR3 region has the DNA TGTGCCATCAGTGAGGATGGGGAGGGCTACGAGCAGTACTTC. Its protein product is CAISEDGEGYEQYF.